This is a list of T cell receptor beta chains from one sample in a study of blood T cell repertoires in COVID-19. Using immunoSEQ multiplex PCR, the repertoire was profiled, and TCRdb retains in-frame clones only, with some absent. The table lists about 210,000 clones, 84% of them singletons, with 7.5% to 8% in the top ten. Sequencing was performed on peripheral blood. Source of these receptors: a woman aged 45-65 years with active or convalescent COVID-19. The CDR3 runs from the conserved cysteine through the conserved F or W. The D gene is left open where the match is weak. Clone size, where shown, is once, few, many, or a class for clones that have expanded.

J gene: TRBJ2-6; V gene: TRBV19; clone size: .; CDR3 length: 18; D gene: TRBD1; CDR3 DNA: TGTGCCAGTCGACCGGGACAGGGGGCACTTGATGGGGCCAACGTCCTGACTTTC; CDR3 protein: CASRPGQGALDGANVLTF
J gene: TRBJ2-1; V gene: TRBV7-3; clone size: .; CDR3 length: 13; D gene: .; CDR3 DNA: TGTGCCAGCAGCTTAGAGCGGCACAATGAGCAGTTCTTC; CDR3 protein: CASSLERHNEQFF
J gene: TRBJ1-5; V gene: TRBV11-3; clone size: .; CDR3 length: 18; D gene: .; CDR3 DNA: TGTGCCAGCAGCTTAGTCCGGACAGTCTGCTATAGCAATCAGCCCCAGCATTTT; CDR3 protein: CASSLVRTVCYSNQPQHF
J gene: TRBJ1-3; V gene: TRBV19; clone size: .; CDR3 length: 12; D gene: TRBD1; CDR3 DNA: TGTGCCTCGGGACAGGGGCGGAACACCATATATTTT; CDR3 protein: CASGQGRNTIYF
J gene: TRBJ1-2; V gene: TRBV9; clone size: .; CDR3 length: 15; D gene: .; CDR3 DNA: TGTGCCAGCAGCGGCCTGGGGGGTTTAGGCTATGGCTACACCTTC; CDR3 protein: CASSGLGGLGYGYTF
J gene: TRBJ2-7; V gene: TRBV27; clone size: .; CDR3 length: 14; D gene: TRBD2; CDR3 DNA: TGTGCCAGCAGTTGGACTAGCGGGAGTTACGAGCAGTACTTC; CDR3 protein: CASSWTSGSYEQYF
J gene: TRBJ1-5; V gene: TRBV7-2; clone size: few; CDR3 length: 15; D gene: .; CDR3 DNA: TGTGCCAGCAGCCCACGTTCGTCTACCGGTCAGCCCCAGCATTTT; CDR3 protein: CASSPRSSTGQPQHF
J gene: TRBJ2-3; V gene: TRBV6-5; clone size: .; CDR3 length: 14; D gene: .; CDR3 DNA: TGTGCCATCAGCCGGGGTAGTATGGCAGATACGCAGTATTTT; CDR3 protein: CAISRGSMADTQYF
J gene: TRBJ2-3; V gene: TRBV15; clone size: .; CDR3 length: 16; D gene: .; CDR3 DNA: TGTGCCACCAGCAGAGATCATAGGGGGAGCACAGATACGCAGTATTTT; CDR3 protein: CATSRDHRGSTDTQYF
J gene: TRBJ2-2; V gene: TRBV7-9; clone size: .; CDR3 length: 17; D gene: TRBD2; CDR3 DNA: TGTGCCAGCAGCTTAGATCGCGGGAGTTGGTACACCGGGGAGCTGTTTTTT; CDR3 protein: CASSLDRGSWYTGELFF
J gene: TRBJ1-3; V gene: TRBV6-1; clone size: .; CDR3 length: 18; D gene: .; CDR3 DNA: TGTGCCAGCAGTGAAAGAGGTTTAGCCGATCACTCTGGAAACACCATATATTTT; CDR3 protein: CASSERGLADHSGNTIYF
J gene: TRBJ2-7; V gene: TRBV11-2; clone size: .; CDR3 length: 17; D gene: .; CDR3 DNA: TGTGCCAGCAGCCCAACAGGGTTCGGCCAGCAAGGAAGCGAGCAGTACTTC; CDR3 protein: CASSPTGFGQQGSEQYF
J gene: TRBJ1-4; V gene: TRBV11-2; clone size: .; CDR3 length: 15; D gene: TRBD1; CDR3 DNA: TGTGCCAGCAGCTTCCTCAGGGGGCTCGGAGAAAAACTGTTTTTT; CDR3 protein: CASSFLRGLGEKLFF
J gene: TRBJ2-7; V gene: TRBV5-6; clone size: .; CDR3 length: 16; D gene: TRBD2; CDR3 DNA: TGTGCCAGCAGCCTGAGCGGGACTAGCCGACCCTACGAGCAGTACTTC; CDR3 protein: CASSLSGTSRPYEQYF
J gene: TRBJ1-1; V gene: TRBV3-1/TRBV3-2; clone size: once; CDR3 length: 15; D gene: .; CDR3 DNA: TGTGCCAGCAGCCAAGGGGGGGGATTTGGCACTGAAGCTTTCTTT; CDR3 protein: CASSQGGGFGTEAFF
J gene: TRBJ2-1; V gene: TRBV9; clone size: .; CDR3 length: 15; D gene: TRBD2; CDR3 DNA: TGTGCCAGCACCCCCACTAGCGGGATCCCCAATGAGCAGTTCTTC; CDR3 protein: CASTPTSGIPNEQFF
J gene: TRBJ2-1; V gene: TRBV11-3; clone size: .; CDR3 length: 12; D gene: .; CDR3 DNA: TGTGCCAGCAGCCGGGGGAAGAATGAGCAGTTCTTC; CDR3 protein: CASSRGKNEQFF
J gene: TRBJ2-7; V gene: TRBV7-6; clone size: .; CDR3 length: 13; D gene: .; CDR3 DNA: TGTGCCAGCAGCTCTTCACAGGGATCACGATCGTACTTC; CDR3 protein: CASSSSQGSRSYF
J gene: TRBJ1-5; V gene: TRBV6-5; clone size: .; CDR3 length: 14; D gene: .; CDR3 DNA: TGTGCCAGCAGCCCAGACAGGTCGGGACAGCCCCAGCATTTT; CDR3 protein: CASSPDRSGQPQHF
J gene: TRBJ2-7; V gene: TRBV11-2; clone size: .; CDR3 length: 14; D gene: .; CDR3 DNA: TGTGCCAGCAGTATAGACAGGCTTTCCTACGAGCAGTACTTC; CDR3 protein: CASSIDRLSYEQYF
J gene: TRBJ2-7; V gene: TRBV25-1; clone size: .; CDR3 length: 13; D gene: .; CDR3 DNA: TGTGCCAGCAGTGAATACGCCTCCTACGAGCAGTACTTC; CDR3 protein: CASSEYASYEQYF
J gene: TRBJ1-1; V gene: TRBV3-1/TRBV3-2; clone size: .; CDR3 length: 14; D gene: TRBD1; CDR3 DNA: TGTGCCAGCAGCCGCTGGACAGGGGGAACTGAAGCTTTCTTT; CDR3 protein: CASSRWTGGTEAFF
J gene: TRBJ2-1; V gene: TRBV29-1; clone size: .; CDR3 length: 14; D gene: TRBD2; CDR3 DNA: TGCAGCTGGACCGGGACTAGGCCCTACAATGAGCAGTTCTTC; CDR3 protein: CSWTGTRPYNEQFF
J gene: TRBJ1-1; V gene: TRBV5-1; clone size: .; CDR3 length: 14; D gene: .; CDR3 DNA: TGCGCCAGCAGCTTGGAACAACTGAACACTGAAGCTTTCTTT; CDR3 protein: CASSLEQLNTEAFF